This is a list of T cell receptor beta chains from one sample in a study of control samples from healthy donors and cancer patients. The assay was immunoSEQ multiplex PCR, and TCRdb's table has in-frame clones only and misses some. Here the sample spans about 170,000 clones, 93% being singletons. Sequences were obtained from blood. The source is an older woman in good health. Both conserved end residues are part of each CDR3. A D gene is named only where the DNA matches it firmly. Where a row states a size, it is once, few, many or the class of an expanded clone; other rows omit it.

d_call: TRBD2
v_call: TRBV29-1
clone_size: once
j_call: TRBJ2-7
cdr3_aa: CSVETSGGDEQYF
cdr3_nt: TGCAGCGTTGAGACTAGCGGGGGGGACGAGCAGTACTTC

d_call: -
v_call: TRBV18
clone_size: -
j_call: TRBJ2-7
cdr3_aa: CASSPEASAYEQYF
cdr3_nt: TGTGCCAGCTCACCCGAGGCCAGCGCCTACGAGCAGTACTTC

d_call: -
v_call: TRBV15
clone_size: -
j_call: TRBJ1-6
cdr3_aa: CATSRVPNNNSPLHF
cdr3_nt: TGTGCCACCAGCAGAGTGCCCAACAATAATTCACCCCTCCACTTT

d_call: -
v_call: TRBV3-1/TRBV3-2
clone_size: -
j_call: TRBJ1-1
cdr3_aa: CASSSGGWGTEAFF
cdr3_nt: TGTGCCAGCAGCTCGGGGGGCTGGGGCACTGAAGCTTTCTTT

d_call: -
v_call: TRBV10-3
clone_size: -
j_call: TRBJ1-5
cdr3_aa: CAISENGNQPQHF
cdr3_nt: TGTGCCATCAGTGAGAACGGCAATCAGCCCCAGCATTTT

d_call: -
v_call: TRBV9
clone_size: -
j_call: TRBJ2-1
cdr3_aa: CASSVGVGVVLTYNEQFF
cdr3_nt: TGTGCCAGCAGCGTAGGTGTTGGGGTGGTGCTTACCTACAATGAGCAGTTCTTC

d_call: -
v_call: TRBV11-2
clone_size: -
j_call: TRBJ1-2
cdr3_aa: CASSLELGNYGYTF
cdr3_nt: TGTGCCAGCAGCTTAGAACTGGGGAACTATGGCTACACCTTC

d_call: -
v_call: TRBV20-1
clone_size: -
j_call: TRBJ1-4
cdr3_aa: CSASLPGRSNEKLFF
cdr3_nt: TGCAGTGCTAGTCTACCGGGACGGAGTAATGAAAAACTGTTTTTT

d_call: TRBD1
v_call: TRBV6-5
clone_size: -
j_call: TRBJ2-5
cdr3_aa: CASSLTRGRETQYF
cdr3_nt: TGTGCCAGCAGTTTGACCAGGGGGAGAGAGACCCAGTACTTC

d_call: TRBD2
v_call: TRBV11-2
clone_size: -
j_call: TRBJ2-3
cdr3_aa: CASSFSGLVGDTQYF
cdr3_nt: TGTGCCAGCAGCTTCTCAGGACTAGTTGGAGATACGCAGTATTTT

d_call: TRBD1
v_call: TRBV5-8
clone_size: -
j_call: TRBJ2-7
cdr3_aa: CASSKGQGLYEQYF
cdr3_nt: TGTGCCAGCAGCAAGGGACAGGGGCTTTACGAGCAGTACTTC

d_call: -
v_call: TRBV15
clone_size: -
j_call: TRBJ2-2
cdr3_aa: CATSKTDSPTGELFF
cdr3_nt: TGTGCCACCAGCAAAACGGACAGTCCCACCGGGGAGCTGTTTTTT

d_call: -
v_call: TRBV5-6
clone_size: -
j_call: TRBJ2-3
cdr3_aa: CASSSTLVGRKDTQYF
cdr3_nt: TGTGCCAGCAGCTCCACCTTAGTAGGGAGGAAGGATACGCAGTATTTT

d_call: TRBD1
v_call: TRBV13
clone_size: -
j_call: TRBJ1-1
cdr3_aa: CASSLVRDRGRNTEAFF
cdr3_nt: TGTGCCAGCAGCTTAGTGCGGGACAGGGGGCGGAACACTGAAGCTTTCTTT

d_call: -
v_call: TRBV10-3
clone_size: -
j_call: TRBJ2-3
cdr3_aa: CAISGGMGTDTQYF
cdr3_nt: TGTGCCATCAGCGGGGGTATGGGCACAGATACGCAGTATTTT

d_call: TRBD2
v_call: TRBV5-8
clone_size: -
j_call: TRBJ2-5
cdr3_aa: CASSLGTSGRETQYF
cdr3_nt: TGTGCCAGCAGCCTTGGGACTAGCGGGCGAGAGACCCAGTACTTC

d_call: -
v_call: TRBV18
clone_size: -
j_call: TRBJ2-2
cdr3_aa: CASSLLNTGELFF
cdr3_nt: TGTGCCAGCTCACTACTCAACACCGGGGAGCTGTTTTTT

d_call: TRBD1
v_call: TRBV9
clone_size: few
j_call: TRBJ1-2
cdr3_aa: CASSVAGTGNYGYTF
cdr3_nt: TGTGCCAGCAGCGTAGCCGGGACAGGGAACTATGGCTACACCTTC

d_call: TRBD2
v_call: TRBV4-3
clone_size: -
j_call: TRBJ2-3
cdr3_aa: CASSPGRASGKSSTDTQYF
cdr3_nt: TGCGCCAGCAGCCCGGGGAGAGCTAGCGGGAAATCTAGCACAGATACGCAGTATTTT

d_call: -
v_call: TRBV7-9
clone_size: -
j_call: TRBJ2-7
cdr3_aa: CASSLAETGYEQYF
cdr3_nt: TGTGCCAGCAGCTTAGCTGAGACAGGATACGAGCAGTACTTC

d_call: -
v_call: TRBV10-3
clone_size: -
j_call: TRBJ2-7
cdr3_aa: CAIRSRPTENYEQYF
cdr3_nt: TGTGCCATCAGGAGCAGACCGACGGAAAACTACGAGCAGTACTTC

d_call: TRBD2
v_call: TRBV11-2
clone_size: -
j_call: TRBJ2-7
cdr3_aa: CASSLGRRGGWYEQYF
cdr3_nt: TGTGCCAGCAGCTTAGGTCGGCGGGGGGGCTGGTACGAGCAGTACTTC

d_call: -
v_call: TRBV4-1
clone_size: once
j_call: TRBJ2-7
cdr3_aa: CASSLRERGSPLYEQYF
cdr3_nt: TGCGCCAGCAGCCTAAGAGAAAGGGGATCCCCTCTCTACGAGCAGTACTTC

d_call: -
v_call: TRBV25-1
clone_size: -
j_call: TRBJ2-2
cdr3_aa: CASSDHWRGWNTGELFF
cdr3_nt: TGTGCCAGCAGTGATCACTGGAGGGGGTGGAACACCGGGGAGCTGTTTTTT

d_call: -
v_call: TRBV7-2
clone_size: -
j_call: TRBJ2-1
cdr3_aa: CASSQYDRIHHQFF
cdr3_nt: TGTGCCAGCAGCCAGTATGACAGGATTCATCATCAGTTCTTC

d_call: -
v_call: TRBV7-2
clone_size: once
j_call: TRBJ2-7
cdr3_aa: CASSLAGTSYEQYF
cdr3_nt: TGTGCCAGCAGCCTAGCCGGGACCTCCTACGAGCAGTACTTC

d_call: -
v_call: TRBV6-5
clone_size: -
j_call: TRBJ2-1
cdr3_aa: CASSYKRVEYNEQFF
cdr3_nt: TGTGCCAGCAGTTACAAGAGGGTCGAGTACAATGAGCAGTTCTTC

d_call: -
v_call: TRBV7-2
clone_size: -
j_call: TRBJ1-2
cdr3_aa: CASSLAEDYGYTF
cdr3_nt: TGTGCCAGCAGCTTGGCAGAAGACTATGGCTACACCTTC

d_call: -
v_call: TRBV7-2
clone_size: -
j_call: TRBJ1-2
cdr3_aa: CASSLGPSGYTF
cdr3_nt: TGTGCCAGCAGCTTAGGGCCATCGGGCTACACCTTC

d_call: -
v_call: TRBV3-1/TRBV3-2
clone_size: -
j_call: TRBJ2-3
cdr3_aa: CASSVTGTDTQYF
cdr3_nt: TGTGCCAGCAGCGTGACGGGCACAGATACGCAGTATTTT

d_call: TRBD2
v_call: TRBV5-1
clone_size: -
j_call: TRBJ2-5
cdr3_aa: CASSRTSGGDRKTQYF
cdr3_nt: TGCGCCAGCAGCCGGACTAGCGGGGGGGATAGGAAGACCCAGTACTTC

d_call: -
v_call: TRBV7-9
clone_size: -
j_call: TRBJ2-3
cdr3_aa: CASSFRPRVGGEKYTQYF
cdr3_nt: TGTGCCAGCAGCTTCAGGCCCCGGGTCGGGGGTGAGAAATATACGCAGTATTTT

d_call: -
v_call: TRBV7-9
clone_size: -
j_call: TRBJ1-3
cdr3_aa: CASSLGPGNTIYF
cdr3_nt: TGTGCCAGCAGCTTAGGGCCTGGAAACACCATATATTTT

d_call: TRBD1
v_call: TRBV27
clone_size: -
j_call: TRBJ1-2
cdr3_aa: CASSSVGTGDRANGYTF
cdr3_nt: TGTGCCAGCAGTTCGGTCGGGACAGGTGATCGGGCCAATGGCTACACCTTC

d_call: TRBD1
v_call: TRBV6-6
clone_size: -
j_call: TRBJ2-5
cdr3_aa: CASSRQGTETQYF
cdr3_nt: TGTGCCAGCAGCAGACAGGGTACCGAGACCCAGTACTTC

d_call: -
v_call: TRBV19
clone_size: -
j_call: TRBJ2-3
cdr3_aa: CASRQGTDTQYF
cdr3_nt: TGTGCCAGTAGACAGGGCACAGATACGCAGTATTTT

d_call: -
v_call: TRBV7-9
clone_size: -
j_call: TRBJ1-1
cdr3_aa: CASSLSPPGGRTTEAFF
cdr3_nt: TGTGCCAGCAGCTTATCCCCCCCGGGGGGCCGGACCACTGAAGCTTTCTTT

d_call: -
v_call: TRBV27
clone_size: -
j_call: TRBJ1-2
cdr3_aa: CASSFRGNYGYTF
cdr3_nt: TGTGCCAGCAGTTTTCGTGGGAACTATGGCTACACCTTC

d_call: TRBD1
v_call: TRBV13
clone_size: -
j_call: TRBJ1-1
cdr3_aa: CASSATGANTEAFF
cdr3_nt: TGTGCCAGCAGCGCGACAGGGGCGAACACTGAAGCTTTCTTT

d_call: -
v_call: TRBV7-6
clone_size: -
j_call: TRBJ1-1
cdr3_aa: CASSSGGTEAFF
cdr3_nt: TGTGCCAGCAGCTCCGGGGGCACTGAAGCTTTCTTT

d_call: TRBD2
v_call: TRBV6-5
clone_size: -
j_call: TRBJ2-3
cdr3_aa: CASMGGTTDTQYF
cdr3_nt: TGTGCCAGCATGGGGGGGACCACAGATACGCAGTATTTT

d_call: -
v_call: TRBV6-6
clone_size: -
j_call: TRBJ2-3
cdr3_aa: CAIRGGSSRVTQYF
cdr3_nt: TGTGCCATCCGCGGAGGCTCCTCCCGGGTTACGCAGTATTTT

d_call: -
v_call: TRBV6-2/TRBV6-3
clone_size: -
j_call: TRBJ1-5
cdr3_aa: CASSYLQGFSNQPQHF
cdr3_nt: TGTGCCAGCAGTTACCTCCAGGGGTTTAGCAATCAGCCCCAGCATTTT

d_call: -
v_call: TRBV18
clone_size: -
j_call: TRBJ2-1
cdr3_aa: CASSPPVGGPYNEQFF
cdr3_nt: TGTGCCAGCTCACCCCCTGTCGGGGGGCCCTACAATGAGCAGTTCTTC

d_call: -
v_call: TRBV3-1/TRBV3-2
clone_size: -
j_call: TRBJ2-6
cdr3_aa: CASSQDSSGANVLTF
cdr3_nt: TGTGCCAGCAGCCAAGATAGCTCTGGGGCCAACGTCCTGACTTTC

d_call: TRBD2
v_call: TRBV28
clone_size: -
j_call: TRBJ2-1
cdr3_aa: CASRRASGGSYNEQFF
cdr3_nt: TGTGCCAGCAGGCGGGCCTCCGGGGGGTCCTACAATGAGCAGTTCTTC

d_call: TRBD1
v_call: TRBV10-3
clone_size: -
j_call: TRBJ2-5
cdr3_aa: CAISGDRGTQETQYF
cdr3_nt: TGTGCCATCAGTGGAGACAGGGGAACACAAGAGACCCAGTACTTC

d_call: -
v_call: TRBV16
clone_size: -
j_call: TRBJ1-6
cdr3_aa: CASSLTTGRNSPLHF
cdr3_nt: TGTGCCAGCAGCCTTACGACAGGTAGGAATTCACCCCTCCACTTT

d_call: TRBD1
v_call: TRBV6-5
clone_size: -
j_call: TRBJ1-1
cdr3_aa: CASRRTGTNTEAFF
cdr3_nt: TGTGCCAGCAGAAGGACAGGGACGAACACTGAAGCTTTCTTT

d_call: -
v_call: TRBV25-1
clone_size: -
j_call: TRBJ2-7
cdr3_aa: CASRSGQGTYEQYF
cdr3_nt: TGTGCCAGCAGGTCGGGCCAGGGCACCTACGAGCAGTACTTC

d_call: -
v_call: TRBV6-2/TRBV6-3
clone_size: -
j_call: TRBJ1-5
cdr3_aa: CASSRSGNQPQHF
cdr3_nt: TGTGCCAGCAGTCGGTCCGGCAATCAGCCCCAGCATTTT

d_call: -
v_call: TRBV9
clone_size: -
j_call: TRBJ1-1
cdr3_aa: CASSTGRAKAFF
cdr3_nt: TGTGCCAGCAGCACAGGACGGGCCAAAGCTTTCTTT

d_call: -
v_call: TRBV7-3
clone_size: -
j_call: TRBJ2-3
cdr3_aa: CASSFQGLNTDTQYF
cdr3_nt: TGTGCCAGCAGCTTTCAGGGACTTAACACAGATACGCAGTATTTT

d_call: TRBD1
v_call: TRBV27
clone_size: -
j_call: TRBJ2-7
cdr3_aa: CASRPTRDSPDRLYF
cdr3_nt: TGTGCCAGCCGCCCTACCCGGGACAGTCCCGACAGGCTGTACTTC

d_call: -
v_call: TRBV7-9
clone_size: -
j_call: TRBJ2-5
cdr3_aa: CASSSTGGQETQYF
cdr3_nt: TGTGCCAGCAGCTCCACAGGCGGCCAAGAGACCCAGTACTTC

d_call: -
v_call: TRBV2
clone_size: -
j_call: TRBJ2-2
cdr3_aa: CASSELATIYTGELFF
cdr3_nt: TGTGCCAGCAGTGAATTAGCGACAATCTACACCGGGGAGCTGTTTTTT

d_call: -
v_call: TRBV19
clone_size: -
j_call: TRBJ2-1
cdr3_aa: CASSIRTIHEQFF
cdr3_nt: TGTGCCAGTAGTATCCGGACAATCCATGAGCAGTTCTTC

d_call: TRBD1
v_call: TRBV29-1
clone_size: -
j_call: TRBJ1-2
cdr3_aa: CSGVDRYGYTF
cdr3_nt: TGCAGCGGCGTGGACAGGTATGGCTACACCTTC

d_call: -
v_call: TRBV18
clone_size: -
j_call: TRBJ1-6
cdr3_aa: CASSLQQGDNSPLHF
cdr3_nt: TGTGCCAGCTCATTGCAACAGGGCGATAATTCACCCCTCCACTTT

d_call: TRBD2
v_call: TRBV25-1
clone_size: -
j_call: TRBJ2-2
cdr3_aa: CASRAAERGNTGELFF
cdr3_nt: TGTGCCAGCAGGGCCGCGGAGCGGGGGAACACCGGGGAGCTGTTTTTT